A single sample is the source of the 10 T cell receptor beta chains below, sequenced in a study of blood T cells in healthy people across ages. The authors ran a second PCR of about 6 to 11 cycles using a sample-barcoded 5' primer and a J-beta primer mix. TCRdb recomputed calls from the 5' RACE reads with MiXCR, one row per CDR3 protein. Of about 1.4 million distinct CDR3 sequences listed, 59% are singletons. The sequenced material came from blood. These receptors all stem from a man younger than 30 in good health.

The chain carries TRBV7-9 and TRBJ2-3, with D perhaps matching TRBD1 or TRBD2 (5 bases each). The CDR3 consists of 16 residues. Germline V CDR1 and CDR2: SEHNR, FQNEAQ (reference sequence). V shed 5 bases and J shed 1 base, with 16 bases lying between them. DNA of the CDR3: TGTGCCAGCAGCAACCCCGGGGCCGGGGGCACAGATACGCAGTATTTT. Residues: CASSNPGAGGTDTQYF.

This clonotype was observed a few times. The chain recombines TRBV4-3 with TRBJ2-3, with D unclear. Between the trimmed V and J ends, which lost 0 bases and 1 base, there was a span of 8 bases. Germline assignment: CDR1 LGHNA and CDR2 YSLEER. The CDR3 covers 15 residues. The CDR3 sequence: CASSQDRSGTDTQYF. In nucleotides, the CDR3 is TGCGCCAGCAGCCAAGATCGGTCGGGCACAGATACGCAGTATTTT.

This clonotype came up a few times. The J gene is TRBJ2-3, the V gene TRBV4-1, with D hard to call. This CDR3 spans 15 amino acids. V lost 1 base and J lost 2, with 10 bases in between. Germline-derived CDR1 and CDR2 are MGHRA and YSYEKL. The CDR3: CASSQGSVFTDTQYF. CDR3 sequence (DNA): TGCGCCAGCAGCCAAGGAAGCGTGTTCACAGATACGCAGTATTTT.

The V gene is TRBV4-1, the J gene TRBJ1-3; D unclear. The CDR3 runs to 13 residues. Germline V gene sequence: CDR1 MGHRA, CDR2 YSYEKL. V was cut by 1 base and J by 8 bases, with 9 bases left in between. CDR3 coding DNA: TGCGCCAGCAGCCAAGGGTTTCATGACACCATATATTTT. Amino acids: CASSQGFHDTIYF.

With regard to this clonotype: A read error may produce the germline difference seen at one junction end. This rearrangement joins TRBV4-1 to TRBJ2-7; 9 bases line up with TRBD1. There are 15 residues in the CDR3. Germline values: CDR1 MGHRA, CDR2 YSYEKL. In DNA form, the CDR3 reads TGCGCCATCAGCCAGCCGGGACAGGGATCCTACGAGCAGTACTTC. Protein: CAISQPGQGSYEQYF.

This clonotype was recorded once. At one end, the junction sequence differs from germline, possibly due to a read error. The chain combines TRBV27 with TRBJ2-7; TRBD1 matches 8 bases. This CDR3 has 13 residues. Germline V gene sequence: CDR1 MNHEY, CDR2 SMNVEV (reference sequence). The CDR3 spells CASGQGYSYGQYF. The CDR3 DNA follows: TGTGCCAGCGGACAGGGTTATTCCTACGGGCAGTACTTC.

The chain joins TRBV7-6 to TRBJ2-3; D may correspond to TRBD1 or TRBD2 (5 bases each). The length of the CDR3 is 17 residues. V gave up 5 bases and J gave up 1 base, with 19 bases separating them. Per the germline V gene, CDR1 is SGHVS and CDR2 is FNYEAQ. The CDR3 loop reads CASSPNPRQGGTDTQYF. Written as DNA, the CDR3 is TGTGCCAGCAGCCCGAATCCCCGGCAGGGAGGCACAGATACGCAGTATTTT. The complete variable domain, with remaining parts taken from reference TRBV7-6 and TRBJ2-3, reads GAGVSQSPRYKVTKRGQDVALRCDPISGHVSLYWYRQALGQGPEFLTYFNYEAQQDKSGLPNDRFSAERPEGSISTLTIQRTEQRDSAMYRCASSPNPRQGGTDTQYFGPGTRLTVL.

As regards this clonotype: It may be a read error: a sequence one base away is much more abundant. The chain joins TRBV20-1 to TRBJ2-5, with a weak D call TRBD2 (5 bases). Germline CDR1 reads DFQATT; CDR2 reads SNEGSKA (reference sequence). The CDR3 totals 14 residues. The CDR3 nucleotides read TGCGGTGCTAGAGTGGCCGGGGAGCAAGAGACCCAGTACTTC. Protein product: CGARVAGEQETQYF.

The chain joins TRBV10-3 to TRBJ1-1; D is unresolved. CDR1 and CDR2 (germline): ENHRY, SYGVKD. Trimming removed 6 bases at V and 6 bases at J, with 14 bases between. This CDR3 comprises 13 residues. The CDR3 is CAIRPDENPEAFF. The CDR3 nucleotides read TGTGCCATCAGGCCGGATGAAAACCCTGAAGCTTTCTTT.

The rearrangement links TRBV28 to TRBJ1-2; D is perhaps TRBD1 (6 bases). V shed 5 bases and J shed 4 bases, with 14 bases lying between them. This CDR3 comprises 14 residues. The germline CDR1 and CDR2 sequences are MDHEN and SYDVKM. CDR3: CASSTNKGGYGYTF. CDR3 DNA: TGTGCCAGCAGTACCAACAAAGGGGGCTATGGCTACACCTTC.